The clone carrying this T cell receptor beta chain was counted a few times. Its target is unknown. The source of the sample is a study of blood T cells in healthy people across ages. Regarding the study as a whole: Age advanced and TCR beta diversity per million T cells fell, roughly linearly. Diversity estimated from one million T cells was considered an underestimate. Strong correlation was found linking TCR beta diversity to naive T cell percentage.

This CDR3 is 13 amino acids long. V shed 4 bases, J shed 6 bases, and the junction held 5 bases outside the gene matches. Germline V gene lookup returns CDR1 SGHRS and CDR2 YFSETQ. Together with a sample-barcoded 5' primer, a J-beta primer mix was included in a second PCR lasting about 6 to 11 cycles. With 12 random nucleotides, a template-switch adaptor tagged each individual cDNA molecule. TCRdb independently ran MiXCR on the 5' RACE reads; one entry per CDR3 protein. Of roughly 680,000 distinct CDR3 sequences in the sample, roughly 21% were seen once. The chain links TRBV5-1 to TRBJ2-7; 9 bases map to TRBD1. The clonotype was recovered from a man between 65 and 85 years old in good health. Material for sequencing was blood. DNA for the CDR3: TGCGCCAGCAGCGTACAGGGGGCTATCGAGCAGTACTTC. It specifies CASSVQGAIEQYF.